This entry concerns a single T cell receptor beta chain. Its antigen remains unidentified. The sample is drawn from a study of blood T cells in healthy people across ages. Notes on the study in general: Older age coincided with a roughly linear decline in TCR beta diversity per million T cells.

A second about 7 to 11 cycle PCR used barcoded and J-beta primers. TCRdb reprocessed the 5' RACE reads with MiXCR, giving one entry per CDR3 protein. The repertoire holds roughly 800,000 distinct CDR3 sequences, about 62% seen once, with roughly 20% in the top ten. CDR3 length: 18 residues. Germline V gives CDR1 SGHRS, CDR2 YFSETQ. The ends lost 4 bases at V and 6 bases at J; junction bases unmatched: 20. The rearrangement uses TRBV5-1 and TRBJ1-2; 8 bases map to TRBD1. This receptor was obtained from a man aged 30 to 39 in good health. What was sequenced was blood. The CDR3 DNA is TGCGCCAGCAGCCCGATGCCGACAGGGGAGAATCCGCGAGATGGCTACACCTTC. Translation gives CASSPMPTGENPRDGYTF.